These 23 T cell receptor beta chains came from one sample sequenced in a study of T cell responses to AZD1222 COVID-19 vaccine. Assay: immunoSEQ multiplex PCR; the TCRdb copy retains only in-frame clones and omits some. The sample carries 100,000 to 140,000 clones, about 85% recorded once. The material sequenced was peripheral blood, taken 28 days after the second AZD1222 dose. These receptors were obtained from an adult who received the AZD1222 COVID-19 vaccine.

The V and J genes are TRBV7-8 and TRBJ1-1; D remains unclear. Trimming removed 5 bases at V and 4 bases at J, with 8 bases between. The CDR3 covers 12 residues. Germline assignment: CDR1 SGHVS and CDR2 FQNEAQ. The CDR3 reads CASSPGGTEAFF. CDR3 bases: TGTGCCAGCAGCCCCGGCGGCACTGAAGCTTTCTTT.

The chain employs TRBV10-2 and TRBJ1-2; 7 bases map to TRBD1. The CDR3 sequence is 13 residues long. V lost 5 bases, J lost 6 bases, and 6 bases stayed unmatched. Germline values: CDR1 WSHSY, CDR2 SAAADI. The DNA for the CDR3 is TGCGCCAGCAGTTCCGGGACAGCGAATGGCTACACCTTC. Amino acids: CASSSGTANGYTF.

This sequence joins TRBV9 and TRBJ1-3; D remains ambiguous. This CDR3 is built from 15 residues. V lost 0 bases to trimming and J lost 0 bases, with 7 bases between them. From germline, CDR1 is SGDLS and CDR2 YYNGEE. The CDR3, as DNA: TGTGCCAGCAGCGTAGCGCCAGACTCTGGAAACACCATATATTTT. Encoded protein: CASSVAPDSGNTIYF.

The chain links TRBV27 to TRBJ1-5; D gene ambiguous. With 6 bases removed from V and 3 bases from J, the gap between germline ends came to 12 bases. CDR3 length: 14 amino acids. Germline V gene data show CDR1 as MNHEY and CDR2 as SMNVEV (reference sequence). The CDR3 DNA reads TGTGCCAGCAGAAGCCGACCGGACAATCAGCCCCAGCATTTT. Amino acid sequence: CASRSRPDNQPQHF.

Here the CDR3 reads CASSSLGLSYNEQFF. CDR3 DNA: TGTGCCAGCAGTTCCCTCGGCCTCTCCTACAATGAGCAGTTCTTC. The genes are TRBV7-8 and TRBJ2-1; D gene uncertain. In germline, CDR1 is SGHVS, CDR2 FQNEAQ. The CDR3 spans 15 residues. V lost 6 bases to trimming and J lost 0 bases, with 12 bases between them.

The chain recombines TRBV20-1 with TRBJ2-7; 9 bases are shared with TRBD1. The CDR3 totals 16 residues. Germline-derived CDR1 and CDR2 are DFQATT and SNEGSKA (reference sequence). The V and J ends lost 3 bases and 3 bases, in that order; junction bases with no gene match: 12. The CDR3 is CSASGPGTGQDYEQYF. CDR3 coding DNA: TGCAGTGCTAGTGGACCCGGGACAGGGCAGGACTACGAGCAGTACTTC.

As DNA, the CDR3 is TGCAGCGTTGTGGCCAGGGCAGGCGAGCAGTACTTC. Amino acids: CSVVARAGEQYF. This rearrangement joins TRBV29-1 to TRBJ2-7, with D tentatively TRBD1 (5 bases). The CDR3 has 12 amino acids. V was pared by 4 bases and J by 6 bases, with 13 bases between. In germline, CDR1 is SQVTM, CDR2 ANQGSEA.

As DNA, the CDR3 is TGCGCCAGCAGCTTGGGCCGGGGGGGCTATGGCTACACCTTC. This encodes CASSLGRGGYGYTF. The chain combines TRBV5-1 with TRBJ1-2; TRBD1 might be the D (5 bases). CDR3 size: 14 residues. The V gene lost 0 bases and the J gene lost 4 bases, with 10 bases spanning the gap. The germline gives CDR1 SGHRS, CDR2 YFSETQ. The variable domain in full, completed from reference TRBV5-1 and TRBJ1-2, reads KAGVTQTPRYLIKTRGQQVTLSCSPISGHRSVSWYQQTPGQGLQFLFEYFSETQRNKGNFPGRFSGRQFSNSRSEMNVSTLELGDSALYLCASSLGRGGYGYTFGSGTRLTVV.

CDR3 protein: CASSYGDLDGNQPQHF. The CDR3 DNA follows: TGCGCCAGCAGCTACGGTGACCTAGATGGCAATCAGCCCCAGCATTTT. The chain links TRBV4-1 to TRBJ1-5; D ambiguous. The CDR3 contains 16 residues. The V end was cut by 5 bases, the J end by 2 bases, with 16 bases between. CDR1 and CDR2 from the germline V gene are MGHRA and YSYEKL.

The chain has TRBV5-4 and TRBJ1-1, with 9 nucleotides matching TRBD1. Germline lookup yields CDR1 SGHNT and CDR2 YYREEE (reference sequence). CDR3 size: 16 residues. With V trimmed by 4 bases and J by 0 bases, 7 bases remained unmatched. The CDR3 loop reads CASSAGTGHMNTEAFF. For the CDR3, the DNA is TGTGCCAGCAGCGCCGGGACAGGGCACATGAACACTGAAGCTTTCTTT.

This rearrangement joins TRBV6-5 to TRBJ2-1; TRBD2 aligns across 13 bases. The V and J ends lost 4 bases and 9 bases, in that order; junction bases with no gene match: 6. Germline V gene sequence: CDR1 MNHEY, CDR2 SVGAGI. The CDR3 runs 15 residues. The DNA of the CDR3 is TGTGCCAGCAGTTGGAGGACTAGCGGGGGCGGTGAGCAGTTCTTC. This encodes CASSWRTSGGGEQFF.

The J gene is TRBJ1-3, the V gene TRBV11-2, with TRBD1 as a possible D gene (5 bases). The CDR3 is 16 residues long. V lost 0 bases, J lost 2 bases, and 11 bases lay in between. From germline, CDR1 is SGHAT and CDR2 FQNNGV. CDR3 residues: CASSLDRGKAGNTIYF. CDR3 in DNA: TGTGCCAGCAGCTTAGATCGGGGGAAAGCTGGAAACACCATATATTTT.

The J gene is TRBJ2-3, the V gene TRBV6-2 or TRBV6-3; possible D gene TRBD1, 5 bases. CDR1 is MNHEY, CDR2 SVGEGT, per germline. V was clipped by 2 bases and J by 8 bases, with 17 bases between them. The CDR3 is made up of 15 amino acids. CDR3 sequence (DNA): TGTGCCAGCAGTTACCGTGTGGGGCGCAGTGGTACGCAGTATTTT. Amino acid sequence: CASSYRVGRSGTQYF.

The chain recombines TRBV3-1 (or the pseudogene TRBV3-2) with TRBJ1-3; D gene uncertain. V lost 0 bases, J lost 0 bases, and 6 bases lay in between. Germline assignment: CDR1 LGHDT and CDR2 YNNKEL (reference sequence). This CDR3 contains 15 residues. CDR3 in amino acids: CASSQEVLSGNTIYF. Here the CDR3 DNA reads TGTGCCAGCAGCCAAGAGGTGCTCTCTGGAAACACCATATATTTT.

V and J are TRBV27 and TRBJ2-3; 9 bases fit TRBD2. CDR1 MNHEY and CDR2 SMNVEV come from the germline V gene (reference sequence). The CDR3 contains 16 residues. V shed 1 base and J 5 bases; nucleotides not matched to a gene: 7. The CDR3 sequence: CASSLYGLATGDTQYF. CDR3 coding DNA: TGTGCCAGCAGTTTATACGGACTAGCGACTGGAGATACGCAGTATTTT.

The V and J genes are TRBV3-1 (or the pseudogene TRBV3-2) and TRBJ2-3, with 7 bases identical to TRBD1. Germline V gene lookup returns CDR1 LGHDT and CDR2 YNNKEL (reference sequence). This CDR3 has 16 amino acids. Losses at the gene ends were 11 bases for V and 3 bases for J; bases not matched to a gene: 17. In DNA form, the CDR3 reads TGTGCCTTAAGAGGGCCAGGGACAGAGTTGACAGATACGCAGTATTTT. This gives the protein CALRGPGTELTDTQYF.

This clone was observed a handful of times. V is TRBV6-5 and J is TRBJ2-7; 7 nucleotides align to TRBD2. Germline V gene data show CDR1 as MNHEY and CDR2 as SVGAGI. V was clipped by 6 bases and J by 5 bases; unmatched bases: 7. This CDR3 is built from 13 residues. The CDR3 region is CASRDLAGHEQYF. CDR3 nucleotide sequence: TGTGCCAGCAGAGACTTAGCGGGTCACGAGCAGTACTTC.

This chain connects TRBV30 to TRBJ1-5; a weak D match, TRBD1 (6 bases). CDR1 is GTSNPN, CDR2 SVGIG, per germline (reference sequence). The CDR3 spans 13 residues. V gave up 0 bases and J gave up 11 bases, with 14 bases separating them. The chain's CDR3 is CAWSVGGTPAQHF. Here the CDR3 DNA reads TGTGCCTGGAGTGTAGGGGGAACCCCGGCCCAGCATTTT.

The rearrangement links TRBV4-1 to TRBJ1-2; no clear D. There are 15 residues in the CDR3. From germline, CDR1 is MGHRA and CDR2 YSYEKL. V lost 1 base and J lost 5, with 14 bases in between. The CDR3 DNA follows: TGCGCCAGCAGCCAAGGATCACAGTCGACGTATGGCTACACCTTC. This encodes CASSQGSQSTYGYTF.

The rearrangement joins TRBV7-9 to TRBJ1-5, with D unresolved. Germline V gene data show CDR1 as SEHNR and CDR2 as FQNEAQ (reference sequence). The CDR3 runs to 14 residues. Trimming pared 5 bases from V and 1 base from J, leaving 9 bases between. As DNA, the CDR3 is TGTGCCAGCAGCCCCCCGGCGAGCAATCAGCCCCAGCATTTT. Translation: CASSPPASNQPQHF.

V gene TRBV7-2 combines with J gene TRBJ1-2; TRBD1 might be the D (5 bases). The germline gives CDR1 SGHTA, CDR2 FQGNSA. V lost 7 bases and J 7 bases, leaving 25 bases between the germline ends. The CDR3 is made up of 16 amino acids. As DNA, the CDR3 is TGTGCCAGCACCCCCAGTTGGGGCAGCGGGTTGGGTGGCTACACCTTC. It codes for CASTPSWGSGLGGYTF. The full variable domain, rest sourced from reference TRBV7-2 and TRBJ1-2, is GAGVSQSPSNKVTEKGKDVELRCDPISGHTALYWYRQSLGQGLEFLIYFQGNSAPDKSGLPSDRFSAERTGGSVSTLTIQRTQQEDSAVYLCASTPSWGSGLGGYTFGSGTRLTVV.

In this sample, this clone turned up a few times. The chain links TRBV5-1 to TRBJ1-5, with D unclear. Between the trimmed V and J ends, which lost 2 bases and 4 bases, there was a span of 10 bases. The CDR3 totals 14 residues. Germline CDR1 reads SGHRS; CDR2 reads YFSETQ. The CDR3 region is CASSFSGENQPQHF. The CDR3 DNA reads TGCGCCAGCAGCTTCTCCGGGGAGAATCAGCCCCAGCATTTT.

The rearrangement uses TRBV28 and TRBJ1-1, with D perhaps TRBD1 (5 bases). The length of the CDR3 is 17 residues. Per germline, CDR1 MDHEN and CDR2 SYDVKM. Trimming took 4 bases from V and 4 from J, leaving 22 bases between them. CDR3 protein: CASSSRRDLTRGTEAFF. The CDR3 coding sequence is TGTGCCAGCAGTTCCCGCCGGGACCTTACTCGGGGCACTGAAGCTTTCTTT.